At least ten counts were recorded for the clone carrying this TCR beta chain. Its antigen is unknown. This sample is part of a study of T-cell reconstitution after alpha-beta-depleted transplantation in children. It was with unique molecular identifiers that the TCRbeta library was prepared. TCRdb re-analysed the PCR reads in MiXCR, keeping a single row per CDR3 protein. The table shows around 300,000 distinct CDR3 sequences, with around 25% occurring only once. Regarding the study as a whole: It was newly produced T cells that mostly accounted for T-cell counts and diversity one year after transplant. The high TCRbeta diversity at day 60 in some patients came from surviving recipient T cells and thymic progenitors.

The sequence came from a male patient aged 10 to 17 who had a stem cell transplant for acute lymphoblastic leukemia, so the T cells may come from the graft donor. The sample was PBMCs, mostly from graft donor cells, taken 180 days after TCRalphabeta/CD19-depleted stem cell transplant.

CDR3 sequence reads: CASSFRSRVRNEKLFF. DNA of the CDR3: TGTGCCAGCAGCTTTAGGTCTAGAGTCCGTAATGAAAAACTGTTTTTT. The chain links TRBV5-6 to TRBJ1-4; D is unresolved. The CDR3 length is 16 residues. Germline V CDR1 and CDR2: SGHDT, YYEEEE. V dropped 2 bases and J dropped 4 bases, with 15 bases sitting between them.